What follows are 5 T cell receptor beta chains derived from one specimen sequenced in a study of blood T cell repertoires in COVID-19. The protocol was immunoSEQ multiplex PCR, while the TCRdb copy is restricted to in-frame clones and leaves out a portion. In the table there are about 160,000 clones, about four fifths of which are singletons. The sequencing input was peripheral blood. These receptors all come from a man aged 55 to 70 with active or convalescent COVID-19.

The V gene is TRBV6-1, the J gene TRBJ1-1; 10 bases are a match to TRBD1. The CDR3 length is 17 residues. Germline trimming cut 4 bases from V and 8 bases from J; bases unmatched to any gene: 16. Germline CDR1 reads MNHNS; CDR2 reads SASEGT. The CDR3 region is CASSARQGASTTDEAFF. In nucleotides, the CDR3 is TGTGCCAGCAGTGCGAGACAGGGGGCTTCCACAACGGACGAAGCTTTCTTT.

The chain uses TRBV27 and TRBJ2-5; perhaps TRBD2 as D (6 bases). The germline CDR1 and CDR2 sequences are MNHEY and SMNVEV (reference sequence). Between the trimmed V and J ends, which lost 1 base and 2 bases, there was a span of 11 bases. The length of the CDR3 is 15 residues. The CDR3 bases are TGTGCCAGCAGTTTATATACCGCGGGGCAAGAGACCCAGTACTTC. This gives the protein CASSLYTAGQETQYF.

This rearrangement joins TRBV6-5 to TRBJ1-5, with 10 bases lining up with TRBD1. Germline-derived CDR1 and CDR2 are MNHEY and SVGAGI. The CDR3 sequence is 14 residues long. The V gene end was trimmed by 8 bases and the J gene end by 4 bases; junction bases not matched to a gene: 5. CDR3 in amino acids: CASWPGQGNQPQHF. The CDR3 DNA reads TGTGCCAGCTGGCCGGGACAGGGGAATCAGCCCCAGCATTTT.

J is TRBJ2-5 and V is TRBV4-2, with 15 positions matching TRBD2. The CDR3 is made up of 19 amino acids. The germline V gene encodes CDR1 LGHNA and CDR2 YNFKEQ. The V and J ends lost 0 bases and 0 bases, in that order; junction bases with no gene match: 5. In DNA, the CDR3 is TGTGCCAGCAGCCAAGACAGGACTAGCGGGGGGGCTTACCAAGAGACCCAGTACTTC. It is translated as CASSQDRTSGGAYQETQYF.

The V and J genes are TRBV28 and TRBJ2-7; TRBD1 matches 8 bases. The CDR3 spans 16 residues. Germline assignment: CDR1 MDHEN and CDR2 SYDVKM. Germline trimming cut 4 bases from V and 2 bases from J; bases unmatched to any gene: 10. This chain's CDR3 is CASSSTGTGNPYEQYF. CDR3 in DNA: TGTGCCAGCAGTTCCACCGGGACAGGTAATCCCTACGAGCAGTACTTC.